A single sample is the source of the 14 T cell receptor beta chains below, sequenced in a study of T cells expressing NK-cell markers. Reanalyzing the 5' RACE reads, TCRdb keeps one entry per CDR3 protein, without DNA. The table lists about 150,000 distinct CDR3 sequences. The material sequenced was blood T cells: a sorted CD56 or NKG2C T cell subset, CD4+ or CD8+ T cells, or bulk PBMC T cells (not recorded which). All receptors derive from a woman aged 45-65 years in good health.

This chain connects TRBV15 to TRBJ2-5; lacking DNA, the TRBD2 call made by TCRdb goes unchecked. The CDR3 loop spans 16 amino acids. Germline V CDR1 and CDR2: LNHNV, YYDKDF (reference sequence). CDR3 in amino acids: CATSRDKEGPGETQYF.

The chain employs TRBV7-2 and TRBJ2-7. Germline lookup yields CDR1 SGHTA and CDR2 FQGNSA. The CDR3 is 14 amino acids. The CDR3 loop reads CASSLVGPSYEQYF.

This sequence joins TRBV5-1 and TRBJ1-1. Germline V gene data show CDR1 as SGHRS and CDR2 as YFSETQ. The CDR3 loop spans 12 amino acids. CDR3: CASSPGGAEAFF.

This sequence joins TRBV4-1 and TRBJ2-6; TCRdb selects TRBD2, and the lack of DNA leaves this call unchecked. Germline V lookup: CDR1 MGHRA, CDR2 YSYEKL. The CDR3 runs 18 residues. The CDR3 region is CASSYLPGEPSGANVLTF.

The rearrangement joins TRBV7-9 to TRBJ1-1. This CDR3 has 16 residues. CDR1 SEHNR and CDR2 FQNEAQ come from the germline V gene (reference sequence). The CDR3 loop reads CASSPRGPTRNTEAFF. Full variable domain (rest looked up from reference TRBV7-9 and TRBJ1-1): DTGVSQNPRHKITKRGQNVTFRCDPISEHNRLYWYRQTLGQGPEFLTYFQNEAQLEKSRLLSDRFSAERPKGSFSTLEIQRTEQGDSAMYLCASSPRGPTRNTEAFFGQGTRLTVV.

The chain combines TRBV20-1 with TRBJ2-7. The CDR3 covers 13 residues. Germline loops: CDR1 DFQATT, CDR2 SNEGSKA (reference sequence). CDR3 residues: CSARRGSSYEQYF.

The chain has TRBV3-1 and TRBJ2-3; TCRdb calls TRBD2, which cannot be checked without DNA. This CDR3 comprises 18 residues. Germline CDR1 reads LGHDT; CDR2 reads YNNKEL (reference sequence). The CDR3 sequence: CASSQEGLAGGWADTQYF.

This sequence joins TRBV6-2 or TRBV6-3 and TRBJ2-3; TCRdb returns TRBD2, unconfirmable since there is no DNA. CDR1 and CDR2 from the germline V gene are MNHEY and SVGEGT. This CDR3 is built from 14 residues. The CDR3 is CASSYSRETDTQYF.

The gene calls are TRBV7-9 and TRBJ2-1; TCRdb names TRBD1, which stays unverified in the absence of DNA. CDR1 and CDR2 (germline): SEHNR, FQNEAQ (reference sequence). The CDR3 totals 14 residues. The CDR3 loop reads CASSPPWGDNEQFF.

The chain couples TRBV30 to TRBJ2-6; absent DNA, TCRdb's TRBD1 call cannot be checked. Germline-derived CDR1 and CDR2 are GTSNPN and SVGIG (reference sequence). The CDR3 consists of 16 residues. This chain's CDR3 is CAWSRGVGTGANVLTF.

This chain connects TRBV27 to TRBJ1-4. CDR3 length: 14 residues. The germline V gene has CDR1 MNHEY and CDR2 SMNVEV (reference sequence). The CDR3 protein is CASSLAAGLGKLFF.

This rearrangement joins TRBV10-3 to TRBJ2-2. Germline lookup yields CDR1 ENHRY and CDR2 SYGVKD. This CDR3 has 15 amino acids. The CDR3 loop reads CAINREDANTGELFF.

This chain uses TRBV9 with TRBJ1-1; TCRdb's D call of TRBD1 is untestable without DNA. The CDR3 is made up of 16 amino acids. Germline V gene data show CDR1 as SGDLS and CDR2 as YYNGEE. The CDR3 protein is CASSSETGGIDTEAFF. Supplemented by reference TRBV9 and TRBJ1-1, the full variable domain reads DSGVTQTPKHLITATGQRVTLRCSPRSGDLSVYWYQQSLDQGLQFLIQYYNGEERAKGNILERFSAQQFPDLHSELNLSSLELGDSALYFCASSSETGGIDTEAFFGQGTRLTVV.

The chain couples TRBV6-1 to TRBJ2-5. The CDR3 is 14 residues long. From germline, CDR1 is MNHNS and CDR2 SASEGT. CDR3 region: CASSEQADGETQYF.